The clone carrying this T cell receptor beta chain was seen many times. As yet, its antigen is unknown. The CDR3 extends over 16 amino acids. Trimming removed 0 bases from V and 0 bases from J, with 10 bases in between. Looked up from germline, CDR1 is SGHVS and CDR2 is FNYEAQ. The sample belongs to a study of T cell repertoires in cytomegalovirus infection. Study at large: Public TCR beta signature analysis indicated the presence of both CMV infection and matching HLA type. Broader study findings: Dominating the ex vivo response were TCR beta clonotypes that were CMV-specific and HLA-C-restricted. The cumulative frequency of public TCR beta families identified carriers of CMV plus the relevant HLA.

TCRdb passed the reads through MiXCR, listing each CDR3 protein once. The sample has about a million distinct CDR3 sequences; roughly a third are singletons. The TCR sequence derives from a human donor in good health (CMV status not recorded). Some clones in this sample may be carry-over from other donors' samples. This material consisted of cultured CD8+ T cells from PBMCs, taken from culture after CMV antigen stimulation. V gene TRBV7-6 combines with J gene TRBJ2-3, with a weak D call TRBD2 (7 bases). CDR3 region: CASSLAEGGSTDTQYF. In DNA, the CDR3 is TGTGCCAGCAGCTTAGCGGAGGGGGGGAGCACAGATACGCAGTATTTT.